This T cell receptor beta chain was sequenced for a study of blood T cell repertoires in COVID-19. Study context: Spain, Italy and the United States supplied samples that represented acute and convalescent COVID-19.

V was clipped by 5 bases and J by 7 bases; unmatched bases: 8. Per germline, CDR1 PRHDT and CDR2 FYEKMQ (reference sequence). This CDR3 has 13 residues. The authors' processing: Amplifying reference gene primers gave estimates of nucleated cell counts. Method: immunoSEQ multiplex PCR; TCRdb's copy keeps in-frame clones and lacks some. V and J calls and clone size are copied from that table; D and trimming were computed from the DNA. The data hold some 61,000 clones, with approximately 90% observed a single time. The source of this sequence is a man younger than 45 with acute or convalescent COVID-19. Sequenced material: peripheral blood. The chain is built from TRBV13 and TRBJ2-7; 7 bases are a match to TRBD1. DNA of the CDR3: TGTGCCAGCAGCGCCAGGGGGTTCGAGGAGCAGTACTTC. This encodes CASSARGFEEQYF.